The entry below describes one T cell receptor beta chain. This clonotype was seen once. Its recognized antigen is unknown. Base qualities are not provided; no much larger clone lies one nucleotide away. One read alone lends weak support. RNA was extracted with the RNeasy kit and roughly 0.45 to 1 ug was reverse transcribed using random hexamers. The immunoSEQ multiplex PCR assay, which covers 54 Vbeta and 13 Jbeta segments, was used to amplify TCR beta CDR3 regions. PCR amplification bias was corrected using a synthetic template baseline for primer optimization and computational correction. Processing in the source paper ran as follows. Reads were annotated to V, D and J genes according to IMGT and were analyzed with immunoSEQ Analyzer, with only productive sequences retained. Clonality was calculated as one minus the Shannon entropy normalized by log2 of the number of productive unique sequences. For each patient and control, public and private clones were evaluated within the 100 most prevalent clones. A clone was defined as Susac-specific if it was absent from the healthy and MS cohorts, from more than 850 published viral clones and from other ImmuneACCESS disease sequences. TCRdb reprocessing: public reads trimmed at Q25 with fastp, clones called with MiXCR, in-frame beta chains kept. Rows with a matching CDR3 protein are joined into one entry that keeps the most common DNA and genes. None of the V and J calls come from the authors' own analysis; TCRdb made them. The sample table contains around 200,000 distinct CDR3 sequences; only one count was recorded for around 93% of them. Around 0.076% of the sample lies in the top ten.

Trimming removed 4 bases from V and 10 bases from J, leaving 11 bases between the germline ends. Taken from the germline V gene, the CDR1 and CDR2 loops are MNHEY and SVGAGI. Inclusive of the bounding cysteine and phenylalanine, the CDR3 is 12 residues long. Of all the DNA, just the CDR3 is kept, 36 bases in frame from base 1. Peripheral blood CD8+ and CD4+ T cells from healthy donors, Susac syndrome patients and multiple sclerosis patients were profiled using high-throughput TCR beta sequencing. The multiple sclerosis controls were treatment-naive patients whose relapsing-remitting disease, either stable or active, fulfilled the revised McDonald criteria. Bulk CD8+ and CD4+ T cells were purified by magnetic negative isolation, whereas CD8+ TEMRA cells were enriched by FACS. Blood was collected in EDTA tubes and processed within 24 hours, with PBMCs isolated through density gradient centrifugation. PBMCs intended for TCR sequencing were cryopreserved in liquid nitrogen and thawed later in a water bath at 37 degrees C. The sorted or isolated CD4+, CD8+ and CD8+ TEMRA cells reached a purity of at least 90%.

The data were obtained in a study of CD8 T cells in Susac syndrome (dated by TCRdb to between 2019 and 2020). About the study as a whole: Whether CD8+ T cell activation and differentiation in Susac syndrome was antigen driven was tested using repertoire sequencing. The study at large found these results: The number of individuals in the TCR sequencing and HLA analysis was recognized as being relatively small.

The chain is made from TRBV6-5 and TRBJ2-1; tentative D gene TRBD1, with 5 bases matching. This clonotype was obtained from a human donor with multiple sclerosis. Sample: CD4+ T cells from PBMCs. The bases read TGTGCCAGCAGTTCCAGGGTTGGCGAGCAGTTCTTC. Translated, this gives CASSSRVGEQFF.